This T cell receptor beta chain was captured by sequencing in a study of naive and memory T cell subsets. Four PCR rounds used nested alpha and beta constant region primers plus the SP2 primer. TCRdb called the UMI-ligation and nested PCR reads again in MiXCR, with one record for every CDR3 protein. The profile shows tens of thousands of distinct CDR3 sequences, about 10% of them singletons. Findings of the study overall: Both skin biopsy types reportedly yielded TCRs, tuberculin sites far more. This RNA-based method may be sensitive to activation-related transcript changes.

This clonotype was recorded many times. Its specificity is not known. Per germline, CDR1 KGHSH and CDR2 LQKENI. This CDR3 contains 12 residues. Trimming left V 4 bases short and J 4 bases short, with 5 bases between. This sample's treatment: skin biopsy from PPD injection site in Mantoux-positive individual. A UMI-containing oligonucleotide was joined by 3' ligation to the TCR cDNA template. This specimen was skin, taken from a tuberculin skin test site. The receptor's source is an adult in good health. The chain has TRBV18 and TRBJ1-5; D unresolved. As DNA, the CDR3 is TGTGCCAGCTCACGGGTGAATCAGCCCCAGCATTTT. Translated: CASSRVNQPQHF.